This TCR beta chain was sequenced during a study of blood T cell repertoires in COVID-19. Study in general: Acute and convalescent COVID-19 specimens originated in the United States, Italy and Spain. The cDNA or gDNA used as material had been derived from T cells, B-cell-depleted T cells, or PBMCs.

Looked up from germline, CDR1 is KGHSH and CDR2 is LQKENI. The CDR3 is 13 amino acids. V lost 3 bases, J lost 6 bases, and 8 bases lay in between. Original processing methods: Nucleated cell counts were estimated from reference gene primer amplification. Using immunoSEQ multiplex PCR, the repertoire was profiled, and TCRdb retains in-frame clones only, with some absent. V, J and clone size derive from that table, while D and trimming were established from the DNA sequence. The repertoire holds around 220,000 clones, approximately 79% seen once, with about 4% in the top ten. Sample: peripheral blood. J is TRBJ2-2 and V is TRBV18; D is undetermined. This TCR was sampled from a middle-aged woman with active or convalescent COVID-19. In DNA form, the CDR3 reads TGTGCCAGCTCACCGTTAGTATCCGGGGAGCTGTTTTTT. It is translated as CASSPLVSGELFF.